This T cell receptor (beta chain) was found in a study of T cell changes during pregnancy in multiple sclerosis. This clone was seen at least ten times. The table came from immunoSEQ multiplex PCR; TCRdb's copy has only in-frame clones and leaves some out. The sample gives some 80,000 clones, 70% to 90% of which show up once; around 0.9% is in the top ten. Specimen: peripheral blood, collected in the first trimester of pregnancy. The sequence came from a female donor in good health, enrolled as a control in a pregnancy study.

The DNA for the CDR3 is TGTGCCAGCAGTCTAGTGAACACTGAAGCTTTCTTT. This sequence encodes CASSLVNTEAFF. The chain joins TRBV28 to TRBJ1-1; D is undetermined. Germline values: CDR1 MDHEN, CDR2 SYDVKM. V was shortened by 5 bases and J by 0 bases, with 4 bases between the two germline ends. The CDR3 is made up of 12 amino acids.